Given below is one T cell receptor (beta chain) in context. Its specificity is not known. The data derive from a study of shared clonotypes between healthy human individuals. The naive CD8 population came from CD45RO-negative cells selected for CCR7, without terminally differentiated effector memory CD45RA+ cells. CDR3 size: 14 residues. The germline V gene encodes CDR1 SGHTS and CDR2 YDEGEE. Trimming left V 0 bases short and J 4 bases short, with 10 bases between. Only in-frame clones appear in the TCRdb table, and some are missing; sequencing was by immunoSEQ multiplex PCR. The table lists 550,000 to 750,000 clones, just under 97% of them singletons. Study results and limitations: The study's rarefaction showed incomplete sorted-subset sequencing despite large depth. Naive subsets generally had larger estimated richness than memory subsets. Shared clonotypes: about 5% naive CD4, approximately 3.4% naive CD8, about 2.5% memory CD4, about 0.41% memory CD8. Expectations were that clonotype sharing among donors would be affected by sequencing depth.

Sample: naive CD8+ T cells sorted from blood. V is TRBV5-8 and J is TRBJ1-1, with a weak D call TRBD1 (5 bases). The sequence was obtained from a woman in her thirties in good health. The CDR3 sequence is CASSLEGRGTEAFF. CDR3 bases: TGTGCCAGCAGCTTGGAAGGGAGGGGCACTGAAGCTTTCTTT.